The present T cell receptor beta chain was sequenced within a study of cytomegalovirus exposure and HLA in healthy donors. Study-wide background: The early release's HLA-typed donors yielded 80 million to 95 million unique TCRs.

Concerning this clone: The antigen remains unidentified.

In the PCR, 60 Vbeta and 13 Jbeta primers were used. Sequencing used immunoSEQ multiplex PCR; TCRdb keeps in-frame clones, though not all of them. The repertoire holds a few hundred thousand clones, under 80% seen once, with about 2.1% in the top ten. Study-wide results and limits: Researchers catalogued over 150 TCR beta chains as cytomegalovirus-associated.

CDR1 is SGHRS and CDR2 is YFSETQ in the germline V gene. Trimming removed 4 bases from V and 3 bases from J; junction bases left unmatched: 9. This CDR3 spans 16 amino acids. The receptor was derived from a female donor in good health and CMV-seronegative. The rearrangement uses TRBV5-1 and TRBJ1-5, with 8 bases identical to TRBD1. The material sequenced was PBMCs. The CDR3 reads CASSPTGTGPNQPQHF. The CDR3 DNA reads TGCGCCAGCAGCCCAACTGGGACAGGACCCAATCAGCCCCAGCATTTT.